The TCR beta chain described here comes from a study of human T cells and chemical hapten exposure. Stated time point: patch test 1, 2 weeks after DPC sensitization. As for treatment: therapeutic diphenylcyclopropenone sensitization with weekly scalp DPC. TCRdb recomputed calls from the RACE reads with MiXCR, one row per CDR3 protein. This table holds 75,000 to 100,000 distinct CDR3 sequences, around an eighth found once. The CDR3 has 11 residues. Germline V CDR1 and CDR2: MDHEN, SYDVKM. V shed 7 bases and J shed 2 bases, with 6 bases lying between them. The rearrangement joins TRBV28 to TRBJ2-7; D not certain. The clonotype was recovered from a woman aged 40 to 55 with alopecia areata. Some clones in this sample may be carry-over from other donors' samples. The sequencing here drew on whole blood, taken in connection with sensitization to the hapten diphenylcyclopropenone (DPC). This CDR3 is CASTATYEQYF. Here the CDR3 DNA reads TGTGCCAGCACGGCCACCTACGAGCAGTACTTC.